The 16 T cell receptor beta chains below were found in one sample sequenced in a study of immune cell composition in non-small cell lung cancer. Clones were read by immunoSEQ multiplex PCR, and TCRdb kept only the in-frame ones, dropping some. The table shows about 6,700 clones, with 70% occurring only once. Sequencing was performed on lung tumor tissue. These receptor sequences come from a human donor with non-small cell lung cancer.

This clone was detected only once. The gene calls are TRBV7-9 and TRBJ2-7; TRBD1 matches at 8 bases. Per the germline V gene, CDR1 is SEHNR and CDR2 is FQNEAQ (reference sequence). The J segment lost 2 bases and the V segment lost 5 bases, leaving 5 bases of the junction unmatched. There are 14 residues in the CDR3. CDR3 sequence reads: CASSQTGVTYEQYF. Written as DNA, the CDR3 is TGTGCCAGCAGCCAGACAGGGGTTACCTACGAGCAGTACTTC. The entire variable domain, with the rest obtained from reference TRBV7-9 and TRBJ2-7, is as follows: DTGVSQNPRHKITKRGQNVTFRCDPISEHNRLYWYRQTLGQGPEFLTYFQNEAQLEKSRLLSDRFSAERPKGSFSTLEIQRTEQGDSAMYLCASSQTGVTYEQYFGPGTRLTVT.

This clone was observed a few times. The gene calls are TRBV19 and TRBJ1-6; 7 bases match TRBD1. The CDR3 is 16 residues long. Losses at the gene ends were 5 bases for V and 0 bases for J; bases not matched to a gene: 4. CDR1 LNHDA and CDR2 SQIVND come from the germline V gene (reference sequence). CDR3 nucleotide sequence: TGTGCCAGTAGTCAACAGGGGACCTCCTATAATTCACCCCTCCACTTT. Translating gives CASSQQGTSYNSPLHF.

The V call is TRBV5-3, the J call TRBJ1-5; 8 nucleotides line up with TRBD1. TRBV5-3 is an ORF; its function is uncertain. With 4 bases clipped from V and 4 bases from J, the junction kept 1 base outside the gene matches. This CDR3 contains 13 residues. DNA of the CDR3: TGTGCCAGAAGCCGGACAGGGAATCAGCCCCAGCATTTT. Amino acid sequence: CARSRTGNQPQHF.

This clone was observed a few times. The CDR3 loop is CATSKGLTYEQYF. CDR3 in DNA: TGTGCCACATCCAAGGGACTTACCTACGAGCAGTACTTC. V usage is TRBV6-5 and J usage is TRBJ2-7; a possible D gene is TRBD2 (6 bases). The V end lost 10 bases, the J end lost 2 bases, and 15 bases lay between the germline ends. Germline V CDR1 and CDR2: MNHEY, SVGAGI. This CDR3 is built from 13 residues.

The chain combines TRBV6-1 with TRBJ2-5; the D gene is possibly TRBD2 (6 bases). Trimming left V 1 base short and J 6 bases short, with 15 bases between. The germline V gene has CDR1 MNHNS and CDR2 SASEGT. This CDR3 is built from 15 residues. The CDR3 protein is CASSEVRQGGKTQYF. Here the CDR3 DNA reads TGTGCCAGCAGTGAAGTTCGGCAGGGAGGAAAGACCCAGTACTTC.

As DNA, the CDR3 is TGTGCCAGCAGCCCGGGGGGGACCCAGTACTTC. It translates to CASSPGGTQYF. The chain joins TRBV9 to TRBJ2-5, with TRBD2 identical over 7 bases. V lost 4 bases to trimming and J lost 7 bases; unmatched junction nucleotides: 1. The germline V gene has CDR1 SGDLS and CDR2 YYNGEE. This CDR3 comprises 11 residues. The full variable domain, rest sourced from reference TRBV9 and TRBJ2-5, is DSGVTQTPKHLITATGQRVTLRCSPRSGDLSVYWYQQSLDQGLQFLIQYYNGEERAKGNILERFSAQQFPDLHSELNLSSLELGDSALYFCASSPGGTQYFGPGTRLLVL.

The chain couples TRBV5-8 to TRBJ1-5; 7 nucleotides line up with TRBD1. The V and J ends lost 3 bases and 4 bases, in that order; junction bases with no gene match: 7. Germline assignment: CDR1 SGHTS and CDR2 YDEGEE. This CDR3 is built from 15 residues. CDR3 residues: CASSSGTERNQPQHF. The CDR3 nucleotides read TGTGCCAGCAGCTCCGGGACAGAAAGGAATCAGCCCCAGCATTTT. The variable domain in full, with the rest retrieved from reference TRBV5-8 and TRBJ1-5, is EAGVTQSPTHLIKTRGQQATLRCSPISGHTSVYWYQQALGLGLQFLLWYDEGEERNRGNFPPRFSGRQFPNYSSELNVNALELEDSALYLCASSSGTERNQPQHFGDGTRLSIL.

This clone has a handful of counts. The rearrangement uses TRBV11-2 and TRBJ1-1; 8 positions match TRBD1. The CDR3 is 14 residues long. Germline CDR1 is SGHAT and CDR2 is FQNNGV. V dropped 1 base and J dropped 4; count of bases not matched to a gene: 2. CDR3 in amino acids: CASSLGTGPTEAFF. The CDR3 coding sequence is TGTGCCAGCAGCTTAGGGACAGGGCCCACTGAAGCTTTCTTT. Using reference TRBV11-2 and TRBJ1-1 for the parts outside the CDR3, the full variable domain is EAGVAQSPRYKIIEKRQSVAFWCNPISGHATLYWYQQILGQGPKLLIQFQNNGVVDDSQLPKDRFSAERLKGVDSTLKIQPAKLEDSAVYLCASSLGTGPTEAFFGQGTRLTVV.

This clone was seen only a few times. The chain is built from TRBV5-1 and TRBJ2-3, with D uncertain. V dropped 4 bases and J dropped 0 bases, with 6 bases sitting between them. This CDR3 is built from 13 residues. CDR1 and CDR2 from the germline V gene are SGHRS and YFSETQ. CDR3 sequence reads: CASSPQSTDTQYF. DNA for the CDR3: TGCGCCAGCAGCCCCCAAAGCACAGATACGCAGTATTTT. Full variable domain (remainder filled in from reference TRBV5-1 and TRBJ2-3): KAGVTQTPRYLIKTRGQQVTLSCSPISGHRSVSWYQQTPGQGLQFLFEYFSETQRNKGNFPGRFSGRQFSNSRSEMNVSTLELGDSALYLCASSPQSTDTQYFGPGTRLTVL.

The table lists this clone with a few counts. The V and J genes are TRBV6-1 and TRBJ1-2; 11 bases agree with TRBD1. Trimming took 6 bases from V and 12 from J; bases not matched to a gene: 3. This CDR3 is 11 amino acids long. CDR1 and CDR2 (germline): MNHNS, SASEGT. The CDR3 loop reads CASRGTGGNTF. CDR3 DNA sequence: TGTGCCAGCAGAGGGACAGGGGGAAACACCTTC.

The gene calls are TRBV27 and TRBJ2-3, with TRBD2 matching 7 bases. This CDR3 is built from 16 residues. V was clipped by 5 bases and J by 0 bases; unmatched bases: 8. CDR1 and CDR2 (germline): MNHEY, SMNVEV (reference sequence). The CDR3 loop reads CASSPMTSSSTDTQYF. DNA of the CDR3: TGTGCCAGCAGTCCTATGACTAGCAGTAGCACAGATACGCAGTATTTT.

The V and J genes are TRBV19 and TRBJ2-5; TRBD2 matches 7 bases. The germline gives CDR1 LNHDA, CDR2 SQIVND (reference sequence). The CDR3 loop spans 11 amino acids. V gave up 4 bases and J gave up 11 bases; unmatched junction bases: 4. The CDR3 here is CASSKGREQYF. The CDR3 DNA sequence: TGTGCCAGTAGTAAAGGGAGGGAGCAGTACTTC.

This chain connects TRBV6-1 to TRBJ1-1; TRBD1 matches at 7 bases. CDR3 length: 15 amino acids. V lost 3 bases, J lost 6 bases, and 10 bases stayed unmatched. The V gene's germline CDR1 is MNHNS and CDR2 SASEGT. The CDR3 nucleotides read TGTGCCAGCAGTGACCGGGACAGAAAGTCGCCTGAAGCTTTCTTT. Its protein is CASSDRDRKSPEAFF.

J is TRBJ2-5 and V is TRBV14; 11 bases fit TRBD2. This CDR3 spans 16 amino acids. Germline loops: CDR1 SGHDN, CDR2 FVKESK. V lost 4 bases and J lost 5; bases outside the gene matches: 9. The CDR3 DNA sequence: TGTGCCAGCAGCCGGATTACTAGCGGGAGAGGGGAGACCCAGTACTTC. Protein sequence: CASSRITSGRGETQYF.

The rearrangement links TRBV6-1 to TRBJ1-2; 9 bases align to TRBD1. Germline V gives CDR1 MNHNS, CDR2 SASEGT. The CDR3 has 15 amino acids. Losses at the gene ends were 6 bases for V and 2 bases for J; bases not matched to a gene: 7. The CDR3 DNA sequence: TGTGCCAGCAGAAGCACAGGGGGCTACAACTATGGCTACACCTTC. This encodes CASRSTGGYNYGYTF.

V and J are TRBV6-1 and TRBJ1-1; TRBD1 might be the D (5 bases). With 7 bases removed from V and 1 base from J, the gap between germline ends came to 13 bases. This CDR3 has 14 residues. CDR1 and CDR2 from the germline V gene are MNHNS and SASEGT. CDR3 amino acids: CASTWGARNTEAFF. Written as DNA, the CDR3 is TGTGCCAGCACTTGGGGCGCTCGGAACACTGAAGCTTTCTTT.